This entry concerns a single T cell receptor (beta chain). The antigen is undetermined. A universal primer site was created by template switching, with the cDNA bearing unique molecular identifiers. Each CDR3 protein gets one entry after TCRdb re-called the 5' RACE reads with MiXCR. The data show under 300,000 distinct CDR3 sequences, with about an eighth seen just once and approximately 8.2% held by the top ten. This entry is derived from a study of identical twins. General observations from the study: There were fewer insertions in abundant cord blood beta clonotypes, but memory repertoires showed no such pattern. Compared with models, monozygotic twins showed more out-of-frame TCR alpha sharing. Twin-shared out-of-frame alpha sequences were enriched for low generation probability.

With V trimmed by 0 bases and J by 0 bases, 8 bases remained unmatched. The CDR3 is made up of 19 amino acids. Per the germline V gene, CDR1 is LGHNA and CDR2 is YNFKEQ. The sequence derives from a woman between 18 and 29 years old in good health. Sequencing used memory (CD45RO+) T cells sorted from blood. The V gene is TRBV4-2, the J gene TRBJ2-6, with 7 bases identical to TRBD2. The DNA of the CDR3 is TGTGCCAGCAGCCAAGATTCGCTAGCGGTGATCTCTGGGGCCAACGTCCTGACTTTC. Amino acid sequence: CASSQDSLAVISGANVLTF.